Below, one T cell receptor (beta chain) is given with its context. The specificity of this receptor is unknown. No per-base quality is available; no much larger clone lies one base away. These data come from a study of cytomegalovirus exposure and HLA in healthy donors (dated by TCRdb to 2015 to 2018). Looking at the study overall: An earlier analysis of 587 of the donors reported around 280 Gb of sequence data and 117 million unique TCR beta sequences obtained from 180 million or so T cells. Rather than using new phenotypic data, the later analysis identified candidate immune exposures from TCR beta sequences and from how often those sequences occurred across donors. An early release covering roughly 600 HLA-typed donors comprised about 300 gigabases of sequencing data and tens of millions of unique TCR sequences. In addition to the first cohort of several hundred subjects, a separate validation cohort of 130 or so different subjects was used. To predict cytomegalovirus infection status, the study combined high-throughput TCR immunosequencing, statistical association of individual TCRs with disease status, and machine learning. In an earlier analysis of over 550 of the donors, high-throughput TCR beta sequencing was used to judge whether each TCR beta V gene segment behaved as functional or pseudogenic. In a later analysis, previously published TCR beta repertoires from 550 to 750 donors were re-analyzed and high-resolution HLA genotyping was added so that TCR occurrence patterns could be studied. Among about 370 genotyped donors of the cohort, an average of approximately 200,000 unique TCR beta nucleotide sequences was sequenced per donor, of which 15% to 20% were non-productive. The study profiled the T cell repertoires of approximately 700 subjects by immunosequencing and related them to cytomegalovirus serostatus. The study was designed to test whether signatures of past pathogen exposure could be identified by cataloging public T cell receptors. All discovery cohort repertoires had been generated on a single sequencing platform. Roughly 5 DR-DQ haplotypes were handled as single units for association and clustering because linkage in the cohort was strong. Alongside the repertoire data, information on donor age, sex, ethnicity and CMV serostatus was compiled. The genetic ancestry cluster associated with self-reported Caucasian donors included over 80% of the roughly 390 genotyped donors. Both class I and class II loci were covered by HLA typing, at four-digit resolution. The number of typed donors differed by locus: about 620-630 for A, B, C, DRB1 and DQB1; 522 for DQA1; 606 for DPA1; and some 430 for DPB1. A later genetic analysis took genome-wide SNP genotypes for about three fifths of the roughly 700 donors and used that subset as a discovery cohort.

The cohort comprised some 680 healthy bone marrow donors. All cohort members were sampled while nominally healthy, although unrecorded immune exposures were likely present. Of the 690 or so cohort members, fewer than 300 had positive CMV serostatus and about 360 had negative CMV serostatus, and CMV serostatus was not recorded for the donor. A peripheral blood sample was provided by each donor, and peripheral blood mononuclear cells were used for TCR beta sequencing. Genomic DNA was extracted from the blood cell samples with the Qiagen DNeasy Blood Extraction Kit. Overall study results and their limits: Several of the top co-occurrence clusters appeared to be linked to parvovirus B19, influenza, CMV and Epstein-Barr virus, according to a later analysis. According to the authors, the approach could potentially be generalized to other disease states and immunological phenotypes. Some IMGT-functional V segments, including TRBV6-2 and TRBV6-3, could not be distinguished by the 87-base-pair reads and were therefore excluded. Assigning TCR associations to individual alleles was difficult when HLA alleles, especially DR and DQ, strongly co-occurred. Most TCR sequences were observed very rarely across donors, whereas some public TCRs were present in many individuals. Because counts were too low, 15 to 20 rarely observed V segments, including chromosome 9 orphons, were excluded from the earlier analysis of around 640 of the donors. In a later genetic analysis, fewer N-insertions in productive TCRs were reported among donors in an Asian-associated ancestry cluster than the approximately 710-donor mean. A later analysis associated about 18,000 TCR beta sequences with specific HLA alleles at a false discovery rate of 0.05. In vitro tests confirmed that a few of the cytomegalovirus-associated TCR beta chains recognize cytomegalovirus antigens. A later analysis found that TCR association rates varied across HLA loci, with DRB1 alleles showing the most associated TCRs and HLA-C alleles the fewest. An earlier analysis of approximately 540 of the donors showed that most TCR beta V segments appeared in productive rearrangements either about 87% or about 30% of the time, which broadly matched IMGT annotations. Presence/absence analyses assumed roughly uniform sequencing depth across donors, an assumption that may not hold. CMV serostatus was the only immune exposure information available for the cohort. Only TCR beta chains were sequenced in this cohort, and the absence of alpha or paired-chain data limited detectable features. A further reported finding was that TCR beta sequences accurately predicted the HLA-A and HLA-B alleles for most subjects in the first cohort. The classifier was reported to diagnose cytomegalovirus status with high specificity and sensitivity in both the original cohort and the validation cohort. Most CMV-associated TCR beta chains appeared to be HLA-restricted in a later analysis, and the HLA associations seemed to be driven largely by CMV exposure. Because HLA typing was unavailable for some donors at each locus, only the typed subset was used in association tests. Linkage disequilibrium might explain the correlated functional status among segregating V segments, but an unknown experimental factor could not be excluded. A later genetic analysis associated a missense DCLRE1C variant with V-gene and J-gene trimming of TCR beta chains, and an independent cohort replicated the association. A total of roughly 160 TCR beta chains were listed by the study as associated with cytomegalovirus. The sequencing pipeline was judged likely to have produced a cluster of highly shared sequence variants as a technical artifact. In a later analysis, HLA-associated TCR beta chains showed more clonal expansion and lower generation probabilities than non-associated chains that were equally common.

Libraries were built with the immunoSEQ multiplex PCR assay. For the multiplex PCR, a mixture combining 60 forward primers for TCR Vbeta segments and 13 reverse primers for TCR Jbeta segments was used. The CDR3 region of rearranged TCR beta genes was amplified from genomic DNA by a multiplex PCR assay. The amplified TCR beta libraries were sequenced on the Illumina HiSeq System as 87-base-pair reads. On the study's bioinformatics: Across the 600 to 700 repertoires, a later analysis counted 78 million or so unique TCR beta chains, 9.5 million to 13 million of which were shared by at least two donors. Raw reads were error-corrected and collapsed into unique sequences by a nearest-neighbor algorithm in which closely related sequences were merged to remove PCR and sequencing errors. Alignment of CDR3 sequences to IMGT reference sequences was used to assign V, D and J gene segments. For a sequence to be retained, at least a six-nucleotide match to both a V gene segment and a J gene segment was required. Rearrangements were called productive when the CDR3 lacked stop codons and stayed in frame with V and J; all others were non-productive. Following IMGT convention, CDR3 was defined as the stretch from the second conserved V-encoded cysteine up to the conserved J-encoded phenylalanine. The earlier analysis of about 590 of the donors excluded sequences that lacked an unambiguous match to a single V gene segment. In an earlier analysis of some 590 of the donors, V segments were called functional above 56.7% productive rearrangements and were called segregating when the between-donor standard deviation exceeded 5%. A statistical classification framework was built to diagnose cytomegalovirus status from the catalog of TCR beta chain sequences. In a later analysis, TCR nucleotide sequences were compared against IMGT/GENE-DB human TR gene sequences so that V and J genes could be assigned. A later analysis assigned CDR3 sequences and most-parsimonious VDJ recombination scenarios with the TCRdist pipeline. In a later analysis, every TCR beta chain was defined by the combination of its CDR3 amino acid sequence and its V-gene family, and reads without a unique V-gene family were dropped. A later analysis removed 592 highly shared, low-generation-probability nucleotide sequences to deal with suspected cross-contamination and a sequencing artifact. For each public chain, a later analysis derived a clonal expansion index from normalized ranks of inferred template counts within each repertoire. In a later analysis, generation probabilities were computed using a VDJ recombination model fitted to out-of-frame rearrangements, and the results were checked against IGoR. Hypergeometric tests were used in a later analysis to score TCR-TCR, TCR-HLA and TCR-CMV co-occurrence, with a repertoire-size bias correction applied to the TCR pairs. False discovery rates were estimated in a later analysis by permuting HLA or CMV assignments 20 times. A later analysis grouped co-occurring TCRs with DBSCAN, adding TCRdist sequence similarity when clustering within HLA-allele-positive subsets. Repertoires with fewer than 30,000 or more than 120,000 public chains were left out of co-occurrence clustering, as were a handful of repertoires with anomalous nucleotide sharing. In its TCRdb copy, this immuneACCESS table keeps in-frame sequences only and misses some clones. Where compared with another copy, unresolved V genes explain less than half of these, and the others have no known cause. That table supplies the V and J calls and clone size; D and trimming were determined from the DNA. The sample table contains 150,000 to 200,000 clones; only one count was recorded for 65% to 75% of them. Of the sample, 2% to 3% is held by the ten largest clones.

Trimming accounts for 4 bases at V and 3 bases at J, while the number of junction bases matched to no gene is 8. CDR1 and CDR2, looked up from the germline V gene, are SGHRS and YFSETQ. Reading from cysteine to phenylalanine, the CDR3 counts 16 amino acids. CDR3 DNA only is kept here, 48 bases in frame from base 1. This TCR was recovered from a human donor in good health. The sample taken for sequencing was PBMCs. The chain is encoded by TRBV5-1 joined to TRBJ1-3; a stretch of 9 junction bases matches TRBD1. The CDR3 region: CASSPGQGVGGNTIYF. The bases read TGCGCCAGCAGCCCGGGACAGGGAGTCGGTGGAAACACCATATATTTT.